Listed here are 29 T cell receptor beta chains from one sample, sequenced in a study of CD8+ T cells in alopecia areata. RNA was extracted and reverse transcribed into cDNA as the sequencing template. Clones were read by immunoSEQ multiplex PCR, and TCRdb kept only the in-frame ones, dropping some. Recorded here are about 270,000 clones, none singletons. The study sorted pooled cutaneous lymph node cells by CD4, CD8alpha, NKG2D, NKG2ACE and other markers. Sequencing was done on a sample of CD4+ T cells sorted from a lymph node. The receptors shown here come from a C3H/HeJ mouse with alopecia areata. For the strain, the MHC haplotype given is H2-k.

This clone was seen a few times. Gene names and germline refer to mouse. Read coverage stops 4 residues before the CDR3 terminus; the germline J gene supplies the remainder. Additional DNA sequences in this sample encode the identical CDR3. This sequence joins TRBV13-2 and TRBJ2-7; TRBD2 matches at 10 bases. Germline V gives CDR1 NNHNN, CDR2 SYGAGS (reference sequence). This CDR3 has 13 amino acids. CDR3 region: CASGGTGAYEQYF. The DNA read from the CDR3 is TGTGCCAGCGGGGGGACTGGGGCGTAT.

This clone occurred a few times. The genes are named according to mouse. The read gets to within 4 residues of the CDR3 end, and the germline J gene fills in the rest. The chain employs TRBV31 and TRBJ2-1, with 10 bases aligning to TRBD2. Looked up from germline, CDR1 is GKSSPN and CDR2 is SITVG. The CDR3 length is 15 residues. Losses at the gene ends were 1 base for V and 3 bases for J; bases not matched to a gene: 3. This CDR3 is CAWSPHWGGYAEQFF. The part of the CDR3 DNA that was read is TGTGCCTGGAGTCCTCACTGGGGGGGCTATGCT.

This clone appeared a few times. Each gene name is a mouse one. With the read ending 4 residues before the CDR3 end, the germline J gene is used to fill in that end. The rearrangement links TRBV19 to TRBJ1-1; a weak D match, TRBD1 (5 bases). Germline values: CDR1 FNHDT, CDR2 SITEND (reference sequence). The CDR3 contains 12 residues. Trimming pared 7 bases from V and 0 bases from J, leaving 7 bases between. Here the CDR3 reads CASYRQNTEVFF. The CDR3 bases that were read are TGTGCCAGCTACAGGCAGAACACA.

This clone was detected ten times or more. Gene names follow the mouse nomenclature. The CDR3 region is CASSFPRGDQDTQYF. CDR3 bases read: TGTGCCAGCAGCTTCCCTCGGGGGGATCAAGAC. V is TRBV3 and J is TRBJ2-5, with TRBD2 as a possible D gene (6 bases). The missing CDR3 end, 4 residues past where the read stops, is filled in from the germline J gene. Germline CDR1 and CDR2: SNHLY and FYNGKV (reference sequence). V was trimmed by 3 bases and J by 3 bases, leaving 13 bases between them. This CDR3 comprises 15 residues.

This clone was recorded a few times. Each gene name is a mouse one. With the read ending 4 residues before the CDR3 end, the germline J gene is used to fill in that end. Other DNA sequences in this specimen translate into the identical CDR3. The rearrangement joins TRBV13-1 to TRBJ1-2; tentatively, D is TRBD1 (6 bases). The germline V gene encodes CDR1 NSHNY and CDR2 SYGAGN. The CDR3 loop spans 12 amino acids. Trimming stripped 6 bases from V and 0 bases from J, with 6 bases between. CDR3 protein: CASKGANSDYTF. Partial CDR3 DNA: TGTGCCAGCAAGGGGGCAAACTCC.

As regards this clone: Mouse germline and gene names are used. The read terminates 4 residues before the CDR3 end, so the remaining end is supplied by the germline J gene. V gene TRBV19 combines with J gene TRBJ2-3, with unresolved D. CDR3 size: 12 residues. V gave up 4 bases and J gave up 3 bases, with 6 bases separating them. The germline V gene encodes CDR1 FNHDT and CDR2 SITEND (reference sequence). CDR3 DNA (partial): TGTGCCAGCAGTTCGACAGCAGAA. Its protein is CASSSTAE. The whole CDR3 region reads CASSSTAETLYF.

Concerning this clone itself: The gene names given are mouse names. The sequenced fragment ends 4 residues before the CDR3 boundary, so the rest is inferred from the germline J gene. Other DNA sequences from this sample encode an identical CDR3 as well. The V call is TRBV5, the J call TRBJ2-1; D not certain. Germline V lookup: CDR1 LGHNA, CDR2 YNLKQL (reference sequence). The V end was cut by 4 bases, the J end by 1 base, with 8 bases between. The CDR3 loop spans 14 amino acids. The CDR3 spells CASSPDSNYAEQFF. The CDR3 DNA, read in part, is TGTGCCAGCAGCCCCGACTCAAACTATGCT.

This clone was recorded a few times. Genes and germline come from the mouse. With the read ending 4 residues before the CDR3 end, the germline J gene is used to fill in that end. The sample holds other DNA sequences that translate to the same CDR3. The rearrangement links TRBV19 to TRBJ2-7; 13 bases fit TRBD2. Per the germline V gene, CDR1 is FNHDT and CDR2 is SITEND (reference sequence). The CDR3 covers 14 residues. CDR3 sequence reads: CASRPGLGGYEQYF. The covered CDR3 bases are TGTGCCAGCAGACCGGGACTGGGGGGGTAT. The full variable domain, with the rest looked up from reference TRBV19 and TRBJ2-7, is GGIITQTPKFLIGQEGQKLTLKCQQNFNHDTMYWYRQDSGKGLRLIYYSITENDLQKGDLSEGYDASREKKSSFSLTVTSAQKNEMAVFLCASRPGLGGYEQYFGPGTRLTVL.

Turning to this clone: Gene names refer to mouse genes. The CDR3 end is not reached by the read, which stops 4 residues before it; the germline J gene fills it in. Other DNA sequences in this sample translate to the same CDR3. The chain uses TRBV1 and TRBJ2-5, with 7 nucleotides matching TRBD2. Germline V gene sequence: CDR1 NSQYPW, CDR2 LRSPGD (reference sequence). This CDR3 has 14 residues. Trimming cost V 3 bases and J 2 bases; bases outside gene matches: 2. The DNA read from the CDR3 is TGCACCTGCAGTGCCCTGGGGGTCCAAGAC. As protein: CTCSALGVQD. The complete CDR3 sequence is CTCSALGVQDTQYF.

This clone was counted only a few times. Any gene name here is a mouse gene name. The read stops 4 residues short of the end of the CDR3; the missing end is completed from the germline J gene. The chain carries TRBV5 and TRBJ2-5; D is ambiguous. There are 11 residues in the CDR3. Germline V lookup: CDR1 LGHNA, CDR2 YNLKQL (reference sequence). CDR3 protein: CASSQSDTQYF. Partial CDR3 DNA: TGTGCCAGCAGCCAATCAGAC.

This clone turned up a few times. The gene symbols are mouse symbols. Sequencing ends 4 residues short of the CDR3 end; the germline J gene provides the rest. Other DNA sequences in the same sample also yield this CDR3. V and J are TRBV1 and TRBJ2-2, with D possibly matching TRBD1 (5 bases). Germline V CDR1 and CDR2: NSQYPW, LRSPGD (reference sequence). The CDR3 totals 14 residues. V dropped 3 bases and J dropped 4 bases, with 9 bases sitting between them. The sequenced CDR3 bases are TGCACCTGCAGTGCTCAGGGATCCACCGGG. Protein: CTCSAQGSTG. The whole CDR3 sequence reads CTCSAQGSTGQLYF.

There are a few counts of this clone. The listed genes are named as in mouse. The read ends 4 residues before the CDR3 terminus; that terminus is restored from the germline J gene. This chain joins TRBV19 and TRBJ2-3, with 11 bases that match TRBD2. V dropped 6 bases and J dropped 0; count of bases not matched to a gene: 3. CDR1 is FNHDT and CDR2 is SITEND in the germline V gene (reference sequence). The CDR3 is 15 residues long. The CDR3 here is CASTGLGGSAETLYF. The DNA read from the CDR3 is TGTGCCAGCACAGGACTGGGGGGTAGTGCAGAA.

Turning to this clone: Gene names and germline refer to mouse. The same CDR3 is also encoded by other DNA sequences in this sample. The CDR3 bases that were read are TGTGCCAGCAGTACAGGGTCTAGTGCAGAA. Its protein product is CASSTGSSAE. In full, the CDR3 reads CASSTGSSAETLYF. The V gene is TRBV19, the J gene TRBJ2-3, with TRBD1 as a possible D gene (5 bases). The read is 4 residues too short to cover the CDR3 end, so that end is filled in from the germline J gene. V was shortened by 3 bases and J by 0 bases, with 8 bases between the two germline ends. Germline CDR1 FNHDT, CDR2 SITEND (reference sequence). CDR3 length: 14 amino acids.

This clone was seen a handful of times. All gene names here are mouse names. Coverage ceases 4 residues before the CDR3 finishes, and the germline J gene fills in the end. The chain recombines TRBV19 with TRBJ2-7; 10 nucleotides agree with TRBD2. Germline CDR1 and CDR2: FNHDT and SITEND (reference sequence). This CDR3 has 15 residues. The J segment lost 3 bases and the V segment lost 2 bases, leaving 5 bases of the junction unmatched. The CDR3 sequence: CASSMTGGRFYEQYF. Incomplete CDR3 DNA: TGTGCCAGCAGTATGACTGGGGGGCGATTCTAT.

Only a few counts were recorded for this clone. Mouse germline and gene names are used. With the read ending 4 residues before the CDR3 end, the germline J gene is used to fill in that end. This chain joins TRBV5 and TRBJ2-7; a possible D gene is TRBD2 (7 bases). The CDR3 runs 14 residues. The germline V gene has CDR1 LGHNA and CDR2 YNLKQL (reference sequence). The CDR3 spells CASSQEMGGNEQYF. The sequenced CDR3 bases are TGTGCCAGCAGCCAAGAAATGGGGGGCAAT.

Of note for this clone: Gene labels here are mouse ones. Read data end 4 residues before the CDR3 end; the end is taken from the germline J gene. The chain links TRBV5 to TRBJ2-1; 7 bases are shared with TRBD2. This CDR3 has 16 amino acids. The V segment lost 4 bases and the J segment 1 base; nucleotides outside the gene matches: 7. CDR1 is LGHNA and CDR2 is YNLKQL in the germline V gene (reference sequence). The CDR3 loop reads CASSPRWGENYAEQFF. The covered CDR3 bases are TGTGCCAGCAGCCCAAGATGGGGGGAGAACTATGCT.

This clone turned up a few times. The listed genes are named as in mouse. The CDR3 goes on 4 residues after the read ends, and that part is filled in from the germline J gene. This sequence joins TRBV1 and TRBJ2-3, with TRBD1 identical over 9 bases. Germline V gene data show CDR1 as NSQYPW and CDR2 as LRSPGD (reference sequence). The length of the CDR3 is 14 residues. CDR3 sequence: CTCKRDRVGETLYF. Partial CDR3 DNA: TGCACCTGCAAACGGGACAGGGTTGGAGAA. Complete variable domain (other parts from reference TRBV1 and TRBJ2-3): VTLLEQNPRWRLVPRGQAVNLRCILKNSQYPWMSWYQQDLQKQLQWLFTLRSPGDKEVKSLPGADYLATRVTDTELRLQVANMSQGRTLYCTCKRDRVGETLYFGSGTRLTVL.

This clone was seen a few times. Germline and genes here are mouse. The CDR3 extends 4 residues past the end of the read, so its final part is completed from the germline J gene. The chain combines TRBV5 with TRBJ2-1; weak D call: TRBD2 (5 bases). The CDR3 has 15 residues. CDR1 and CDR2 from the germline V gene are LGHNA and YNLKQL (reference sequence). V was clipped by 1 base and J by 3 bases, with 10 bases between them. CDR3: CASSQVVGIYAEQFF. Incomplete CDR3 DNA: TGTGCCAGCAGCCAAGTGGTGGGGATCTATGCT.

In its sample, this clone was seen many times. Germline and genes: mouse. Read data end 4 residues before the CDR3 end; the end is taken from the germline J gene. In the same sample, other DNA sequences code for this CDR3. This chain links TRBV5 with TRBJ2-7; 9 positions agree with TRBD2. The CDR3 loop spans 14 amino acids. Germline V gives CDR1 LGHNA, CDR2 YNLKQL (reference sequence). V dropped 4 bases and J dropped 0; count of bases not matched to a gene: 1. Incomplete CDR3 DNA: TGTGCCAGCAGCCCGACTGGGGGCTCCTAT. Its protein is CASSPTGGSY. The entire CDR3 sequence reads CASSPTGGSYEQYF.

This clone was observed a handful of times. Genes and germline are mouse. The missing CDR3 end, 3 residues past where the read stops, is filled in from the germline J gene. V usage is TRBV14 and J usage is TRBJ1-6, with 7 bases identical to TRBD1. TRBJ1-6 is filed as an ORF, its function uncertain. CDR3 length equals 15 residues. The trim removed 4 bases at V and 7 bases at J, leaving 8 bases unmatched. Germline loops: CDR1 SGHDT, CDR2 FRDEAV. This chain's CDR3 is CASSPDREENSPLYF. The part of the CDR3 DNA that was read is TGTGCCAGCAGTCCAGACAGGGAAGAGAATTCGCCC.

Only a few counts were recorded for this clone. Here the gene names and germline are mouse. Here the CDR3 reads CASSGYREGGQDTQYF. Incomplete CDR3 DNA: TGTGCCAGCAGTGGATACAGGGAAGGAGGCCAAGAC. The chain uses TRBV13-1 and TRBJ2-5; tentatively, D is TRBD1 (6 bases). The sequence runs out 4 residues before the end of the CDR3; the remainder is reconstructed from the germline J gene. The germline V and J ends were trimmed by 3 bases and 2 bases, with 16 bases remaining between them. Germline V gene lookup returns CDR1 NSHNY and CDR2 SYGAGN. This CDR3 contains 16 residues.

Turning to this clone: Gene names refer to mouse genes. The read finishes 3 residues shy of the CDR3 end, and the germline J gene is used to complete it. V gene TRBV19 combines with J gene TRBJ1-6, with 9 bases lining up with TRBD1. TRBJ1-6 counts as an open reading frame of uncertain function. The germline V gene has CDR1 FNHDT and CDR2 SITEND (reference sequence). V lost 2 bases and J lost 7; bases outside the gene matches: 4. The length of the CDR3 is 15 residues. The CDR3 loop reads CASSIDRGWNSPLYF. The sequenced CDR3 bases are TGTGCCAGCAGTATCGACAGGGGGTGGAATTCGCCC.

Notes on this clone: Genes and germline come from the mouse. Read coverage stops 4 residues before the CDR3 terminus; the germline J gene supplies the remainder. V usage is TRBV13-3 and J usage is TRBJ2-3, with 10 bases identical to TRBD1. The germline CDR1 and CDR2 sequences are NNHDY and SYVADS. After removal of 4 bases from V and 0 bases from J, the junction contained 5 bases not matched to a gene. The length of the CDR3 is 16 residues. CDR3 residues: CASSPDRGSSAETLYF. The CDR3 DNA, read in part, is TGTGCCAGCAGTCCGGACAGGGGGTCTAGTGCAGAA.

A few counts support this clone. Gene names and germline match the mouse. The CDR3 end is not reached by the read, which stops 4 residues before it; the germline J gene fills it in. The chain combines TRBV13-3 with TRBJ2-3; D is unclear. The CDR3 runs to 15 residues. V was clipped by 1 base and J by 0 bases, with 9 bases between them. Germline CDR1 reads NNHDY; CDR2 reads SYVADS. CDR3 DNA (partial): TGTGCCAGCAGTGATAGTTTCCGTAGTGCAGAA. Amino acid sequence: CASSDSFRSAE. The whole CDR3 protein reads CASSDSFRSAETLYF.

This clone appeared a few times. Mouse gene names and germline throughout. CDR3 bases read: TGTGCCAGCAGTAGAAGACTTCAAGAC. Residues: CASSRRLQD. The CDR3 reads in full as CASSRRLQDTQYF. This chain connects TRBV19 to TRBJ2-5; D not certain. The read finishes 4 residues shy of the CDR3 end, and the germline J gene is used to complete it. Per germline, CDR1 FNHDT and CDR2 SITEND (reference sequence). The germline V and J ends were trimmed by 3 bases and 3 bases, with 8 bases remaining between them. The CDR3 is 13 amino acids.

This clone was picked up a small number of times. The listed genes are named as in mouse. The sequenced fragment ends 4 residues before the CDR3 boundary, so the rest is inferred from the germline J gene. The chain carries TRBV19 and TRBJ2-1; TRBD2 matches 8 bases. The germline CDR1 and CDR2 sequences are FNHDT and SITEND (reference sequence). The CDR3 loop spans 15 amino acids. With V trimmed by 6 bases and J by 1 base, 6 bases remained unmatched. CDR3 sequence: CASTPRTGNYAEQFF. The sequenced part of the CDR3 DNA is TGTGCCAGCACCCCCCGGACTGGGAACTATGCT.

Points on this clone: Gene names refer to mouse genes. Sequencing ends 4 residues short of the CDR3 end; the germline J gene provides the rest. The genes are TRBV1 and TRBJ2-5; D not certain. Germline loops: CDR1 NSQYPW, CDR2 LRSPGD (reference sequence). V was pared by 0 bases and J by 0 bases, with 7 bases between. The CDR3 covers 15 residues. The CDR3: CTCSADNINQDTQYF. The sequenced CDR3 bases are TGCACCTGCAGTGCAGATAACATTAACCAAGAC.

Regarding this clone: Gene names refer to mouse genes. The read stops 4 residues short of the end of the CDR3; the missing end is completed from the germline J gene. V gene TRBV31 combines with J gene TRBJ1-2, with D hard to call. The CDR3 has 13 amino acids. V dropped 4 bases and J dropped 3 bases, with 12 bases sitting between them. Germline CDR1 and CDR2: GKSSPN and SITVG. CDR3 loop: CAWKRVGDSDYTF. CDR3 DNA, as far as it was read: TGTGCCTGGAAGAGGGTTGGGGACTCC.

The table lists this clone with a few counts. Any gene name here is a mouse gene name. The read terminates 4 residues ahead of where the CDR3 ends, so the germline J gene completes it. Other DNA sequences of this sample code for an identical CDR3. V is TRBV19 and J is TRBJ2-1, with a weak D call TRBD1 (6 bases). Germline CDR1 FNHDT, CDR2 SITEND (reference sequence). This CDR3 contains 14 residues. The V end was cut by 2 bases, the J end by 1 base, with 7 bases between. This CDR3 is CASSMQGNYAEQFF. CDR3 DNA (partial): TGTGCCAGCAGTATGCAGGGGAACTATGCT.